The 5 T cell receptor beta chains listed next were all sequenced from one sample in a study of T cell responses to AZD1222 COVID-19 vaccine (dated by TCRdb to the early 2020s). The sample's time point label is to be understood as: baseline before first vaccination. The library was built by means of the immunoSEQ multiplex PCR assay. TCRdb obtained this table from immuneACCESS and retained in-frame rearrangements with V and J assigned. These tables miss some clones; where compared with another copy, unresolved V genes account for less than half of the shortfall, and the remainder is unexplained. This sample comprises 90,000 to 130,000 clones, around 81% of them detected only once. Of the sample, 3.5% to 5.5% is held by the ten largest clones. This sample comprised peripheral blood, obtained on day 0 of AZD1222 vaccination. These receptors were collected from an adult in good health.

J is TRBJ2-7 and V is TRBV7-9, with D possibly matching TRBD1 (5 bases). The CDR3 contains 14 residues. The germline V gene has CDR1 SEHNR and CDR2 FQNEAQ (reference sequence). The V end was cut by 5 bases, the J end by 3 bases, with 14 bases between. CDR3 protein: CASSPSGHSYEQYF. The CDR3 region has the DNA TGTGCCAGCAGCCCAAGTGGACATAGCTACGAGCAGTACTTC.

This chain uses TRBV4-1 with TRBJ2-5, with TRBD2 as a possible D gene (6 bases). The CDR3 runs 18 residues. The ends were cut back, 1 base at V and 4 bases at J, with 22 bases in the middle. Germline V CDR1 and CDR2: MGHRA, YSYEKL. CDR3 coding DNA: TGCGCCAGCAGCCAAGTCGGAATTCGGGGGTTTTTGGTAGAGACCCAGTACTTC. Translating gives CASSQVGIRGFLVETQYF.

The chain employs TRBV6-4 and TRBJ2-3; TRBD1 might be the D (6 bases). Germline V gives CDR1 MRHNA, CDR2 SNTAGT. V dropped 4 bases and J dropped 2 bases, with 7 bases sitting between them. This CDR3 comprises 13 residues. CDR3 nucleotide sequence: TGTGCCAGCAGTGGGACAGCCACAGATACGCAGTATTTT. Protein product: CASSGTATDTQYF.

The chain uses TRBV19 and TRBJ2-5; 7 bases fit TRBD2. J gave up 2 bases and V 3 bases, and 6 bases lay outside the gene matches. Germline CDR1 LNHDA, CDR2 SQIVND (reference sequence). The CDR3 length is 15 residues. This chain's CDR3 is CASSMGEGQQETQYF. The CDR3 DNA is TGTGCCAGTAGTATGGGGGAGGGGCAGCAAGAGACCCAGTACTTC.

The rearrangement uses TRBV5-8 and TRBJ1-6; possible D gene TRBD1, 5 bases. Germline values: CDR1 SGHTS, CDR2 YDEGEE. The CDR3 has 15 residues. The germline V and J ends were trimmed by 0 bases and 19 bases, with 23 bases remaining between them. The CDR3 loop reads CASSLGGSYARNQHF. DNA for the CDR3: TGTGCCAGCAGCTTGGGGGGGTCCTACGCAAGAAATCAACACTTT.